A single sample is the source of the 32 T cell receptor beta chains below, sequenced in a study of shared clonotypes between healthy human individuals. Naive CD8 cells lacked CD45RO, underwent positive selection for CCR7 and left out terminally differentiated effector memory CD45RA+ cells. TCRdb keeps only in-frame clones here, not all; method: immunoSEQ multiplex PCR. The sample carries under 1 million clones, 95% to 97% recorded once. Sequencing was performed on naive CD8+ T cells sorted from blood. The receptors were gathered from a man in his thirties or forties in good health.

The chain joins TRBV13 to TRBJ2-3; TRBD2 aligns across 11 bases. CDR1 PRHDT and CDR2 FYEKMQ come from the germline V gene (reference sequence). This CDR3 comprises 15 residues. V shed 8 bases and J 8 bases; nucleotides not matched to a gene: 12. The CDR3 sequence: CASRLGSGRAGTQYF. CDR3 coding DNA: TGTGCCAGCCGACTTGGTAGCGGGAGGGCTGGTACGCAGTATTTT.

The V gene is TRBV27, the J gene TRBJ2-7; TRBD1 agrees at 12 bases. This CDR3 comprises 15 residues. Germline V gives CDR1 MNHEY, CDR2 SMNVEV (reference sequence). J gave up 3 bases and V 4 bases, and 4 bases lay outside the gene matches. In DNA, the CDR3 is TGTGCCAGCAGTTCGGGACAGGGGGCCGACTACGAGCAGTACTTC. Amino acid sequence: CASSSGQGADYEQYF.

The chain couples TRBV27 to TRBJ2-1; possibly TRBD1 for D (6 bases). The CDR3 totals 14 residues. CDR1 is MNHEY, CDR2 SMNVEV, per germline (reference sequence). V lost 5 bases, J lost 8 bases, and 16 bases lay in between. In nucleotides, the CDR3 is TGTGCCAGCAGTCCGACAGGTCGAGGAGATGAGCAGTTCTTC. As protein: CASSPTGRGDEQFF.

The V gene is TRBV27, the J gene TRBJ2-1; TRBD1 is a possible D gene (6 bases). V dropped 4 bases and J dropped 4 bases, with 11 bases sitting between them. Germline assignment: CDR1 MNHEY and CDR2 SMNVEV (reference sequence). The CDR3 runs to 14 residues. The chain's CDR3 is CASSWGQEYNEQFF. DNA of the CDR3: TGTGCCAGCAGTTGGGGACAAGAGTACAATGAGCAGTTCTTC.

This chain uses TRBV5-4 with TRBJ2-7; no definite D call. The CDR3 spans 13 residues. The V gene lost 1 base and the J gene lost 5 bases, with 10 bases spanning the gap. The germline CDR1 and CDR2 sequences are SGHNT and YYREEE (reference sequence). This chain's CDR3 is CASSLWGSNEQYF. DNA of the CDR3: TGTGCCAGCAGCTTGTGGGGTTCCAACGAGCAGTACTTC.

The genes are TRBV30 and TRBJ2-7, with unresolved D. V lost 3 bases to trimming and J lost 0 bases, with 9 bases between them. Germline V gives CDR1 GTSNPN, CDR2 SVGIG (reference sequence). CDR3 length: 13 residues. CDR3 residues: CAWRPLSSYEQYF. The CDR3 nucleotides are TGTGCCTGGAGGCCCCTTAGCTCCTACGAGCAGTACTTC.

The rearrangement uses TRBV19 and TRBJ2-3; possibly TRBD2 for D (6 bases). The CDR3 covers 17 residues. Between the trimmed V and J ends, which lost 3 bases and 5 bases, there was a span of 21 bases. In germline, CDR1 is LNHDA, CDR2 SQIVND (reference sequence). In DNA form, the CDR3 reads TGTGCCAGTAGTATCGTCCATCTAGCGTCCCTGGGAGATACGCAGTATTTT. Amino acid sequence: CASSIVHLASLGDTQYF.

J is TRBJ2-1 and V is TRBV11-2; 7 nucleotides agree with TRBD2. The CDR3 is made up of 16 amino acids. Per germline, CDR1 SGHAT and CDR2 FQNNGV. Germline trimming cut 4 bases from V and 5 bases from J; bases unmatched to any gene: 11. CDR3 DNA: TGTGCCAGCAGCTCCTGGGGGGGAGGCAGGGACAATGAGCAGTTCTTC. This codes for CASSSWGGGRDNEQFF.

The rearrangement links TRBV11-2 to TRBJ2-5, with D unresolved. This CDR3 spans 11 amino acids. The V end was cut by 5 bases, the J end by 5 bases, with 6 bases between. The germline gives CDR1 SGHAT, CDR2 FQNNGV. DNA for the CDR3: TGTGCCAGCAGCCGCCTCGAGACCCAGTACTTC. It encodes CASSRLETQYF.

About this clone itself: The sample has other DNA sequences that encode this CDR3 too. The CDR3 here is CASSFGLANEQFF. CDR3 in DNA: TGTGCCAGCAGTTTTGGGCTAGCGAATGAGCAGTTCTTC. This rearrangement joins TRBV28 to TRBJ2-1; a possible D gene is TRBD2 (6 bases). The CDR3 sequence is 13 residues long. V was shortened by 3 bases and J by 7 bases, with 10 bases between the two germline ends. The germline CDR1 and CDR2 sequences are MDHEN and SYDVKM.

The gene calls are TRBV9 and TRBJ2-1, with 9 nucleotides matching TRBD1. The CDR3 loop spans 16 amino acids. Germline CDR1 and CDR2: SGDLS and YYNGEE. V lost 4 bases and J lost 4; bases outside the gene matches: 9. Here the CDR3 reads CASSPRAGQGYNEQFF. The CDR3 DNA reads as TGTGCCAGCAGCCCCCGGGCGGGACAGGGTTACAATGAGCAGTTCTTC. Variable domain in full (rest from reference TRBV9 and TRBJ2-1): DSGVTQTPKHLITATGQRVTLRCSPRSGDLSVYWYQQSLDQGLQFLIQYYNGEERAKGNILERFSAQQFPDLHSELNLSSLELGDSALYFCASSPRAGQGYNEQFFGPGTRLTVL.

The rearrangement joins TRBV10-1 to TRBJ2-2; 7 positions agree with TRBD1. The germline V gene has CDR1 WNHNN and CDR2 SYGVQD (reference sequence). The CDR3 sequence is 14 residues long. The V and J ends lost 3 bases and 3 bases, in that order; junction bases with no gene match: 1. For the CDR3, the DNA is TGCGCCAGCAGTGACAGGGGGTACACCGGGGAGCTGTTTTTT. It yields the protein CASSDRGYTGELFF.

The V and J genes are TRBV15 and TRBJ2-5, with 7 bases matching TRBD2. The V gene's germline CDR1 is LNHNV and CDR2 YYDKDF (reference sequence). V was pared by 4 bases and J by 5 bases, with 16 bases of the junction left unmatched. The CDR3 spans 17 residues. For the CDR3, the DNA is TGTGCCACCAGCAAAAGTCGGGAGGTCGAGGGGTGGGAGACCCAGTACTTC. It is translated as CATSKSREVEGWETQYF.

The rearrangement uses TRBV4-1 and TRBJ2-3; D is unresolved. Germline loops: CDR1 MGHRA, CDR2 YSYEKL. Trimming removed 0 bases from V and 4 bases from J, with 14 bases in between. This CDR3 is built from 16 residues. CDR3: CASSQEGPLGADTQYF. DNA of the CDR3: TGCGCCAGCAGCCAAGAAGGGCCCTTAGGCGCAGATACGCAGTATTTT.

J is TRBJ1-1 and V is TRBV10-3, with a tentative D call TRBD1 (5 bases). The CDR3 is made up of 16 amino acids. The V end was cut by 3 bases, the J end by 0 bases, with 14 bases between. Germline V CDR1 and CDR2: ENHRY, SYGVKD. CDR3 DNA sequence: TGTGCCATCAGTGATGGACGTGGGGGAATGAACACTGAAGCTTTCTTT. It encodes CAISDGRGGMNTEAFF.

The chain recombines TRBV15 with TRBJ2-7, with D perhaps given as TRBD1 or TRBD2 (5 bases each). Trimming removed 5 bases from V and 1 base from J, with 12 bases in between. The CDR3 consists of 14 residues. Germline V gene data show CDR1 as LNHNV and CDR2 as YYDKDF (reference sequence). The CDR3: CATSAGTDSYEQYF. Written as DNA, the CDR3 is TGTGCCACCAGCGCCGGGACCGATTCCTACGAGCAGTACTTC.

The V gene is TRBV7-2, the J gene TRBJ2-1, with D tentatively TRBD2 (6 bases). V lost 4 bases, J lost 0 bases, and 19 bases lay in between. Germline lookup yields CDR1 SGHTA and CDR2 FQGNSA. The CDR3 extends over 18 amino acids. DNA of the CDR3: TGTGCCAGCAGCTATCCCTTTAGTAGCGGAACCTCCTACAATGAGCAGTTCTTC. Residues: CASSYPFSSGTSYNEQFF.

CDR3 residues: CASTVERSTQETQYF. The DNA of the CDR3 is TGCGCCAGCACCGTCGAAAGGAGCACCCAAGAGACCCAGTACTTC. This chain uses TRBV5-1 with TRBJ2-5; D gene uncertain. From germline, CDR1 is SGHRS and CDR2 YFSETQ. The V gene lost 6 bases and the J gene lost 1 base, with 16 bases spanning the gap. The CDR3 consists of 15 residues.

In nucleotides, the CDR3 is TGTGCCAGCAGCTATCGACAGCTTCAAGAGACCCAGTACTTC. It codes for CASSYRQLQETQYF. The rearrangement uses TRBV7-8 and TRBJ2-5, with a tentative D call TRBD1 (5 bases). V was clipped by 4 bases and J by 2 bases, with 11 bases between them. This CDR3 region has 14 residues. Germline CDR1 and CDR2: SGHVS and FQNEAQ.

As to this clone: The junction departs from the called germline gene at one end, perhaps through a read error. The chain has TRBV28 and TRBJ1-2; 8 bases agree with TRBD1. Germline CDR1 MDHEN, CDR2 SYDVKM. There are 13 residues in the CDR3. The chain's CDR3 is CASSLSAGGHEEF. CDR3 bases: TGTGCCAGCAGTTTATCGGCAGGGGGCCATGAAGAGTTC.

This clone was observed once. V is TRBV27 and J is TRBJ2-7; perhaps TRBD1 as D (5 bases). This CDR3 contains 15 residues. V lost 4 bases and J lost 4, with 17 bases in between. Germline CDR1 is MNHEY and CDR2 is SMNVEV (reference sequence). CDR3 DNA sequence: TGTGCCAGCAGTTCTCTAGGCAGGGTTCAATACGAGCAGTACTTC. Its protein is CASSSLGRVQYEQYF.

CDR3 DNA sequence: TGTGCCAGCAGTGCAGGGGTCTCACAAGAGACCCAGTACTTC. It specifies CASSAGVSQETQYF. This chain connects TRBV2 to TRBJ2-5; the D gene is possibly TRBD1 (6 bases). V shed 4 bases and J shed 2 bases, with 11 bases lying between them. The CDR3 is made up of 14 amino acids. CDR1 is SNHLY, CDR2 FYNNEI, per germline. Variable domain in full (rest from reference TRBV2 and TRBJ2-5): EPEVTQTPSHQVTQMGQEVILRCVPISNHLYFYWYRQILGQKVEFLVSFYNNEISEKSEIFDDQFSVERPDGSNFTLKIRSTKLEDSAMYFCASSAGVSQETQYFGPGTRLLVL.

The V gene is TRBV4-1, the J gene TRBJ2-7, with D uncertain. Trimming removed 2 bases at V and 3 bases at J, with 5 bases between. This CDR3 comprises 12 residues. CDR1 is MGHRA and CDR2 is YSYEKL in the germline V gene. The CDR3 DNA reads TGCGCCAGCAGCCAAAGGGACTACGAGCAGTACTTC. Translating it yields CASSQRDYEQYF.

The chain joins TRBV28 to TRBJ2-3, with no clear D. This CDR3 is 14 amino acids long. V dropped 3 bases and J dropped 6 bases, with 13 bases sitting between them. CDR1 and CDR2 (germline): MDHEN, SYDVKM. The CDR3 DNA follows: TGTGCCAGCAGTTTGCAGCTGGTTGACGATACGCAGTATTTT. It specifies CASSLQLVDDTQYF.

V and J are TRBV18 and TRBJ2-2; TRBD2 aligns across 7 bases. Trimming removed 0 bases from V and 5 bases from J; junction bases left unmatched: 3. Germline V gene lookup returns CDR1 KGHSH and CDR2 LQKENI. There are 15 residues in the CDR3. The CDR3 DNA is TGTGCCAGCTCACCACCGGTGCGGGGGACCGGGGAGCTGTTTTTT. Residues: CASSPPVRGTGELFF.

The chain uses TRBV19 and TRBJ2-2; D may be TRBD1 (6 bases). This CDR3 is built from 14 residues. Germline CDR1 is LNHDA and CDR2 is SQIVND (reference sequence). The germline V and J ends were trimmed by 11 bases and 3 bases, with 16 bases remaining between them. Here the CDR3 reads CAAGDRWDTGELFF. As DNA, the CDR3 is TGTGCCGCAGGGGACCGGTGGGACACCGGGGAGCTGTTTTTT.

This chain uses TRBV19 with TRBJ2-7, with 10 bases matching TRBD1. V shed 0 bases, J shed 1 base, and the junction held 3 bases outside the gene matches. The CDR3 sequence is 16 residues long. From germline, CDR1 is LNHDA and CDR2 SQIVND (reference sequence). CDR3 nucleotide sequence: TGTGCCAGTAGTATAGAGGGACAGGGGACATCCTACGAGCAGTACTTC. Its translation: CASSIEGQGTSYEQYF.

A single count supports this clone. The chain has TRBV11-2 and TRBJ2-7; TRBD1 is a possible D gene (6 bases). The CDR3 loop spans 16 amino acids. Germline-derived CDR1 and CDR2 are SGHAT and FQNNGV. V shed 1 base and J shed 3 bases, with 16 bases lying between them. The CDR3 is CASSLGLDSPNYEQYF. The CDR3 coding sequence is TGTGCCAGCAGCTTAGGGCTGGACAGCCCAAACTACGAGCAGTACTTC.

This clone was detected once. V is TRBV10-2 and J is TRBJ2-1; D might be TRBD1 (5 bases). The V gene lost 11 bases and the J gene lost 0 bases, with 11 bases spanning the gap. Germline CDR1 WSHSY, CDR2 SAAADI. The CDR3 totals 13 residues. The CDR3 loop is CAGRGFSYNEQFF. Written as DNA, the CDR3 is TGCGCCGGTAGGGGCTTCTCCTACAATGAGCAGTTCTTC.

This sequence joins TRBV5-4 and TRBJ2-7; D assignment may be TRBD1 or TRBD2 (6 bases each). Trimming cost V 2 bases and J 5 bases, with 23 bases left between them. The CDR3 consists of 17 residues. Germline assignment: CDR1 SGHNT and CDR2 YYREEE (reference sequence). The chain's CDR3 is CASSFGGQASLLNEQYF. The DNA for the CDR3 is TGTGCCAGCAGCTTTGGGGGGCAGGCTAGTTTGTTGAACGAGCAGTACTTC.

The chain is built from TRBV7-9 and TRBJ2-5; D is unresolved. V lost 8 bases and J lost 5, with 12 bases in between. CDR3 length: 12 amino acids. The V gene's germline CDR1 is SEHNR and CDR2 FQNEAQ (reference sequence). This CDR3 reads CASSTAEETQYF. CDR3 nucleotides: TGTGCCAGCTCGACTGCCGAGGAGACCCAGTACTTC.

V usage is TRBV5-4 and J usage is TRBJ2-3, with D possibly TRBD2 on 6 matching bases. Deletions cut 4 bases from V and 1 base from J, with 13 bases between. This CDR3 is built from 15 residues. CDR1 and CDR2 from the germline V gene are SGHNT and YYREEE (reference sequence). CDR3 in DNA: TGTGCCAGCAGCACCGGGACTGGCCGCACAGATACGCAGTATTTT. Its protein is CASSTGTGRTDTQYF.